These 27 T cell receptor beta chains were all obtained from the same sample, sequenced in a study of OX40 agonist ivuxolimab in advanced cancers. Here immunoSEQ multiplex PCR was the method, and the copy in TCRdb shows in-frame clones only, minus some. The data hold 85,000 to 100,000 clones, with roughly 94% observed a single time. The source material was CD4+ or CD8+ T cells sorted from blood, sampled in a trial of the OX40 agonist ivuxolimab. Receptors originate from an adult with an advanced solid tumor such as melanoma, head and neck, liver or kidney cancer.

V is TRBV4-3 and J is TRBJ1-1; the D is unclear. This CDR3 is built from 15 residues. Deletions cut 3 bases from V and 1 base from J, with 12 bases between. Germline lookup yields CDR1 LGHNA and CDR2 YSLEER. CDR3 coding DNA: TGCGCCAGCAGCCAGGCACCCAACAGGAACACTGAAGCTTTCTTT. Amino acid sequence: CASSQAPNRNTEAFF.

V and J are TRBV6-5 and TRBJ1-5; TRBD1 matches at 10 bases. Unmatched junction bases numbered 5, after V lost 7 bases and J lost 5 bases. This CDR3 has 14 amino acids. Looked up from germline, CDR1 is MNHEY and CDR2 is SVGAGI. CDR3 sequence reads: CASTPGTGDQPQHF. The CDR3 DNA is TGTGCCAGCACCCCCGGGACAGGGGATCAGCCCCAGCATTTT.

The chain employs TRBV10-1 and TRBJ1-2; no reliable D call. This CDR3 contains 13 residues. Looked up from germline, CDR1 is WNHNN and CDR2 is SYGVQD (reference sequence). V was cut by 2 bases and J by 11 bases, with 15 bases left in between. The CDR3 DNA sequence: TGCGCCAGCAGTGAGGATCTATGGACCCGTTACACCTTC. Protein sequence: CASSEDLWTRYTF.

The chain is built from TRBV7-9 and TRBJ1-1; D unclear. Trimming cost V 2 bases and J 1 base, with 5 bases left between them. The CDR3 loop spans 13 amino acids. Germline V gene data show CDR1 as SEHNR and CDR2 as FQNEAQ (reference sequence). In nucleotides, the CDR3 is TGTGCCAGCAGCTTAAGTCAGAACACTGAAGCTTTCTTT. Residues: CASSLSQNTEAFF. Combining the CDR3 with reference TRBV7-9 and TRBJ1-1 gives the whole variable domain DTGVSQNPRHKITKRGQNVTFRCDPISEHNRLYWYRQTLGQGPEFLTYFQNEAQLEKSRLLSDRFSAERPKGSFSTLEIQRTEQGDSAMYLCASSLSQNTEAFFGQGTRLTVV.

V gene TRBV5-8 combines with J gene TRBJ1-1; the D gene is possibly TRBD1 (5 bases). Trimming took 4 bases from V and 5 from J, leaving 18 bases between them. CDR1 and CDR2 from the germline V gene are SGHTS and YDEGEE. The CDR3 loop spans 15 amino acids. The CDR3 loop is CASSHLRQGRTEAFF. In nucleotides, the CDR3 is TGTGCCAGCAGCCACCTCCGGCAGGGAAGGACTGAAGCTTTCTTT.

The CDR3 loop reads CASSGGVQGRAYEQYF. CDR3 in DNA: TGTGCCAGCAGTGGGGGGGTACAGGGGAGGGCCTACGAGCAGTACTTC. The chain has TRBV6-1 and TRBJ2-7, with D perhaps TRBD1 or TRBD2 (7 bases each). Trimming stripped 4 bases from V and 2 bases from J, with 18 bases between. Germline CDR1 is MNHNS and CDR2 is SASEGT. The CDR3 is made up of 16 amino acids.

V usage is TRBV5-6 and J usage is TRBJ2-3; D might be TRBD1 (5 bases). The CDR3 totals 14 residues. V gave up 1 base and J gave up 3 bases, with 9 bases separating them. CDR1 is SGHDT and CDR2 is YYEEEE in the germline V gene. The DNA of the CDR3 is TGTGCCAGCAGCTTGAGGGGCGCAACAGATACGCAGTATTTT. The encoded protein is CASSLRGATDTQYF.

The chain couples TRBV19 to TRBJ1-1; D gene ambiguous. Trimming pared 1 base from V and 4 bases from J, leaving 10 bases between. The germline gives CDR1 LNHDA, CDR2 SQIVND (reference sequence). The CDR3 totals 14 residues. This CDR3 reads CASSIGWGSTEAFF. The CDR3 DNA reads TGTGCCAGTAGTATAGGATGGGGTTCCACTGAAGCTTTCTTT.

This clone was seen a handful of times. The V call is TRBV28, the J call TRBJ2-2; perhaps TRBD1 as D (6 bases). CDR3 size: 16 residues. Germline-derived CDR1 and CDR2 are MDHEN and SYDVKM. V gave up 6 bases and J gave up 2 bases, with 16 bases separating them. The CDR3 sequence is CASSSPSGGNTGELFF. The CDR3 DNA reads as TGTGCCAGCAGCTCTCCGAGTGGGGGCAACACCGGGGAGCTGTTTTTT.

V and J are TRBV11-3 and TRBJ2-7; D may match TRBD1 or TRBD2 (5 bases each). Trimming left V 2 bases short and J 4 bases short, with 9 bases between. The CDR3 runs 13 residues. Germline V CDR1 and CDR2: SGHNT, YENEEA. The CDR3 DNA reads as TGTGCCAGCAGCTTAACGGGGCAGTACGAGCAGTACTTC. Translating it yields CASSLTGQYEQYF.

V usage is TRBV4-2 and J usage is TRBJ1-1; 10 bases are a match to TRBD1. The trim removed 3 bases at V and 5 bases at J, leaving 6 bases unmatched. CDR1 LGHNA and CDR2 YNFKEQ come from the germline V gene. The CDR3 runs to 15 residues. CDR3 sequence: CASSHRQGAETEAFF. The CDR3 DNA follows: TGTGCCAGCAGCCACCGACAGGGGGCGGAAACTGAAGCTTTCTTT.

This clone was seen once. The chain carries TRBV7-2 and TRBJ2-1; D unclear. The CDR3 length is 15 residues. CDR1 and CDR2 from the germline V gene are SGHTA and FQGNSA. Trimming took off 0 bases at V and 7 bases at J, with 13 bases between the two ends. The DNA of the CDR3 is TGTGCCAGCAGCTTAGCGTCGACTCCCTCAAATGAGCAGTTCTTC. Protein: CASSLASTPSNEQFF.

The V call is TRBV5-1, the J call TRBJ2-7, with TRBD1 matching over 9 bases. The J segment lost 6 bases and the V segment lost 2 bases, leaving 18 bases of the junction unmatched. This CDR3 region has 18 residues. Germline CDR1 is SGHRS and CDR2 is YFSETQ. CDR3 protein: CASSLGARVDRGFGEQYF. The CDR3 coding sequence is TGCGCCAGCAGCTTAGGGGCCCGGGTGGACAGGGGCTTCGGCGAGCAGTACTTC.

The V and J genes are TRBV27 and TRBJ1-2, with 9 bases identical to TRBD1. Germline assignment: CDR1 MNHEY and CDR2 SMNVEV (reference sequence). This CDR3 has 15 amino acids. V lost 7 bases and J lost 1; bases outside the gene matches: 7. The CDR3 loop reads CASTALGQGNYGYTF. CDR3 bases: TGTGCCAGCACCGCCCTGGGACAGGGTAACTATGGCTACACCTTC.

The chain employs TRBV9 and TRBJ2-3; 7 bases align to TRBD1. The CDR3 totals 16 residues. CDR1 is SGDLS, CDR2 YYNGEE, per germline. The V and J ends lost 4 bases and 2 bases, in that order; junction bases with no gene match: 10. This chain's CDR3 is CASSYHRGSPTDTQYF. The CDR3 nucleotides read TGTGCCAGCAGCTACCACAGGGGCTCCCCCACAGATACGCAGTATTTT.

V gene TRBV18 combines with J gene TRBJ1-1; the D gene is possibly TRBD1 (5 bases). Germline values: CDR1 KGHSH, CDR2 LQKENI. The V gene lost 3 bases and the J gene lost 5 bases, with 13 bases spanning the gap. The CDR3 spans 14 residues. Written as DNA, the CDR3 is TGTGCCAGCTCACCCGTCGGGGGAGGGACTGAAGCTTTCTTT. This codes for CASSPVGGGTEAFF.

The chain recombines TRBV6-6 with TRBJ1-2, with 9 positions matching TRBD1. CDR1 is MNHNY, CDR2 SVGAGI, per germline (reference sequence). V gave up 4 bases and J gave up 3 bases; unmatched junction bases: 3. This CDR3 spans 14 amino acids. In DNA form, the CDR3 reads TGTGCCAGCAGTTCCGGGACAGGGTACTATGGCTACACCTTC. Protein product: CASSSGTGYYGYTF.

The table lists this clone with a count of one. CDR3 nucleotide sequence: TGCGCCAGCAGCTTGGCCAGGCAGGCTCAAGAGACCCAGTACTTC. This translates into CASSLARQAQETQYF. This chain joins TRBV5-1 and TRBJ2-5; D not certain. The CDR3 has 15 amino acids. Trimming stripped 0 bases from V and 2 bases from J, with 11 bases between. Germline V gene lookup returns CDR1 SGHRS and CDR2 YFSETQ.

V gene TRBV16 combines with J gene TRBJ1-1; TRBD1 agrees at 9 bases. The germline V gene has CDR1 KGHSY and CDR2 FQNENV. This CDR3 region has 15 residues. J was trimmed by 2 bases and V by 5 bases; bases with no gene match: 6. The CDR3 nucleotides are TGTGCCAGCAGCTCAAGACAGGGGGGAAACACTGAAGCTTTCTTT. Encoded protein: CASSSRQGGNTEAFF.

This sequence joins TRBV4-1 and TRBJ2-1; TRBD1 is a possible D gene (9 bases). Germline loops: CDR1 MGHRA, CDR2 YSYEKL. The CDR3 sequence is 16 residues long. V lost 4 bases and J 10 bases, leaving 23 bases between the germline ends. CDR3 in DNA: TGCGCCAGCAGCCTCGGGAGGGGGGACAGGGTTAGAGAGCAGTTCTTC. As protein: CASSLGRGDRVREQFF.

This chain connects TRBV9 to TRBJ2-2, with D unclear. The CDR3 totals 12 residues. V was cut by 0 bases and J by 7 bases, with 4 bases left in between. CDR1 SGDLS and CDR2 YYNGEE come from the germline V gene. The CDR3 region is CASSVGGGELFF. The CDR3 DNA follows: TGTGCCAGCAGCGTAGGGGGCGGGGAGCTGTTTTTT.

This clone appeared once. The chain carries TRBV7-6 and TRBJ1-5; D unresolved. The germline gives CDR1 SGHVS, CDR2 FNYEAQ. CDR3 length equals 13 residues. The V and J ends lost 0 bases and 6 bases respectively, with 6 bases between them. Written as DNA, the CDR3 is TGTGCCAGCAGCTTAGCGCTCGGTCAGCCCCAGCATTTT. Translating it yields CASSLALGQPQHF. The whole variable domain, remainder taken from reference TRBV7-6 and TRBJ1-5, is GAGVSQSPRYKVTKRGQDVALRCDPISGHVSLYWYRQALGQGPEFLTYFNYEAQQDKSGLPNDRFSAERPEGSISTLTIQRTEQRDSAMYRCASSLALGQPQHFGDGTRLSIL.

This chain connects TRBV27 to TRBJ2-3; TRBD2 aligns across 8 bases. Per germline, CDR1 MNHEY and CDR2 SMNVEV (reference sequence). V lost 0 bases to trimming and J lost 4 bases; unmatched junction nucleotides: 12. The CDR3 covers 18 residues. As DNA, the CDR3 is TGTGCCAGCAGTTTATCAGGGGTTGGCGGGAGGAGGTCAGATACGCAGTATTTT. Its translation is CASSLSGVGGRRSDTQYF.

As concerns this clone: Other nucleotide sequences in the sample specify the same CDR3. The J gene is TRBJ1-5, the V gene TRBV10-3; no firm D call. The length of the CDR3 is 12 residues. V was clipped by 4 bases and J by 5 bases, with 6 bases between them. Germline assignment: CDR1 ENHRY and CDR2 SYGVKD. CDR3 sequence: CAISGTDQPQHF. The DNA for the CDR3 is TGTGCCATCAGTGGTACGGATCAGCCCCAGCATTTT.

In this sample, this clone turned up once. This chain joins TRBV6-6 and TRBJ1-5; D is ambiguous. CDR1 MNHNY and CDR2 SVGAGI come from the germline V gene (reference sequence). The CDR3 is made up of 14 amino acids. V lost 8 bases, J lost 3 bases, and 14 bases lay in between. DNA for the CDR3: TGTGCCAGCCTTCCGAACGGGGTCAATCAGCCCCAGCATTTT. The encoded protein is CASLPNGVNQPQHF.

CDR3 region: CASSLHHRVYTF. The DNA for the CDR3 is TGTGCCAGCAGCTTACACCACAGAGTCTACACCTTC. The chain links TRBV7-2 to TRBJ1-2; D unclear. This CDR3 is built from 12 residues. V lost 2 bases and J 10 bases, leaving 11 bases between the germline ends. Germline values: CDR1 SGHTA, CDR2 FQGNSA. Combining the CDR3 with reference TRBV7-2 and TRBJ1-2 gives the whole variable domain GAGVSQSPSNKVTEKGKDVELRCDPISGHTALYWYRQSLGQGLEFLIYFQGNSAPDKSGLPSDRFSAERTGGSVSTLTIQRTQQEDSAVYLCASSLHHRVYTFGSGTRLTVV.

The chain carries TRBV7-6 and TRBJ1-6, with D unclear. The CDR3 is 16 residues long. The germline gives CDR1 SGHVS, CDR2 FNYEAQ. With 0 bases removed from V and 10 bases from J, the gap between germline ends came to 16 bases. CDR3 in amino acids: CASSLATSGLGSPLHF. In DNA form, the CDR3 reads TGTGCCAGCAGCTTAGCTACTTCGGGTTTGGGGTCACCCCTCCACTTT.